Following are 6 T cell receptor beta chains from one sample sequenced in a study of PD-1 blockade in classical Hodgkin lymphoma. Assay used: immunoSEQ multiplex PCR; TCRdb lists only in-frame clones, some missing. This sample has tens of thousands of clones, with 91% found just once. As to time point: cycle 4 day 1 (C4D1), after more than 5 weeks of nivolumab. With no exception, relapse followed autologous stem cell transplantation in all patients, and brentuximab vedotin exposure varied. The source material was peripheral blood mononuclear cells (PBMCs), sampled before the fourth cycle of nivolumab. These receptors were obtained from a human donor with classical Hodgkin lymphoma.

The chain combines TRBV6-1 with TRBJ2-7; 8 bases fit TRBD1. The V and J ends lost 5 bases and 2 bases, in that order; junction bases with no gene match: 8. The CDR3 loop spans 15 amino acids. Germline assignment: CDR1 MNHNS and CDR2 SASEGT. The CDR3 here is CASSSRWTGPYEQYF. In DNA, the CDR3 is TGTGCCAGCAGTTCCCGATGGACAGGGCCCTACGAGCAGTACTTC.

This chain uses TRBV6-5 with TRBJ1-3; no reliable D call. This CDR3 has 12 amino acids. Trimming removed 0 bases from V and 8 bases from J, with 5 bases in between. From germline, CDR1 is MNHEY and CDR2 SVGAGI. CDR3 sequence: CASSYSGDTIYF. The CDR3 bases are TGTGCCAGCAGTTACTCCGGGGACACCATATATTTT.

This clone was counted a few times. The sample contains more than one DNA sequence encoding this CDR3. The CDR3 here is CASSFGVNQPQHF. The CDR3, as DNA: TGTGCCAGCAGCTTCGGAGTTAATCAGCCCCAGCATTTT. This chain joins TRBV7-8 and TRBJ1-5; D is undetermined. Trimming pared 3 bases from V and 4 bases from J, leaving 7 bases between. The CDR3 is 13 amino acids. Germline assignment: CDR1 SGHVS and CDR2 FQNEAQ.

The chain employs TRBV5-1 and TRBJ1-1, with D perhaps TRBD1 (6 bases). In germline, CDR1 is SGHRS, CDR2 YFSETQ. This CDR3 comprises 17 residues. The V end was cut by 2 bases, the J end by 4 bases, with 21 bases between. In nucleotides, the CDR3 is TGCGCCAGCAGCTTAAAGGACAGATCATACCGGGGCACTGAAGCTTTCTTT. It translates to CASSLKDRSYRGTEAFF.

The gene calls are TRBV27 and TRBJ1-1; D might be TRBD1 (6 bases). V shed 7 bases and J shed 4 bases, with 22 bases lying between them. This CDR3 comprises 16 residues. Germline V CDR1 and CDR2: MNHEY, SMNVEV (reference sequence). The DNA for the CDR3 is TGTGCCAGCATCCTATCCGGCTTCCAGGGGATCACTGAAGCTTTCTTT. Protein product: CASILSGFQGITEAFF.

The V gene is TRBV2, the J gene TRBJ2-7, with D maybe TRBD1 (7 bases). V was clipped by 5 bases and J by 2 bases, with 10 bases between them. Looked up from germline, CDR1 is SNHLY and CDR2 is FYNNEI. The CDR3 covers 13 residues. CDR3: CASSRRGAYEQYF. CDR3 DNA: TGTGCCAGCAGTCGCAGGGGGGCCTACGAGCAGTACTTC.